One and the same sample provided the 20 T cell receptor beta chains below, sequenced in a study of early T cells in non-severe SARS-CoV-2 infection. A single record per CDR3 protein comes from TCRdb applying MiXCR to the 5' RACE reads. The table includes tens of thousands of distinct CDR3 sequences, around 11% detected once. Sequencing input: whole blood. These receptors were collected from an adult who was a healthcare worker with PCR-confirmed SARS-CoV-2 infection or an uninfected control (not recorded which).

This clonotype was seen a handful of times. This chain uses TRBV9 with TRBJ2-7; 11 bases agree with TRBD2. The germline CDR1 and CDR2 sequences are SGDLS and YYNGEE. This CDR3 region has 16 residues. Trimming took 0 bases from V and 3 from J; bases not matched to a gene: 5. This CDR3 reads CASSVASGLAGYEQYF. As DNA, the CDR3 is TGTGCCAGCAGCGTAGCATCCGGACTAGCGGGCTACGAGCAGTACTTC. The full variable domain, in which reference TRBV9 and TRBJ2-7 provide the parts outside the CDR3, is DSGVTQTPKHLITATGQRVTLRCSPRSGDLSVYWYQQSLDQGLQFLIQYYNGEERAKGNILERFSAQQFPDLHSELNLSSLELGDSALYFCASSVASGLAGYEQYFGPGTRLTVT.

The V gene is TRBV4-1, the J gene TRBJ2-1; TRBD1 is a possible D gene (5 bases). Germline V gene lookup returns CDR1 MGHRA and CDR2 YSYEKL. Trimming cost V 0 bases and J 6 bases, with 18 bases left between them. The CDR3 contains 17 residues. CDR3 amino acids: CASSQDQSLGLRNEQFF. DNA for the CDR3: TGCGCCAGCAGCCAAGATCAAAGCTTGGGGCTTCGCAATGAGCAGTTCTTC.

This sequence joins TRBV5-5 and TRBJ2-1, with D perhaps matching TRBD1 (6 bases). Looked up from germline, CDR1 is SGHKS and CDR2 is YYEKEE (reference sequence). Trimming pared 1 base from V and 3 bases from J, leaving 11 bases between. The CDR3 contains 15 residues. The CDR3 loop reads CASSLHREDYNEQFF. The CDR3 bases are TGTGCCAGCAGCTTGCACAGGGAAGACTACAATGAGCAGTTCTTC.

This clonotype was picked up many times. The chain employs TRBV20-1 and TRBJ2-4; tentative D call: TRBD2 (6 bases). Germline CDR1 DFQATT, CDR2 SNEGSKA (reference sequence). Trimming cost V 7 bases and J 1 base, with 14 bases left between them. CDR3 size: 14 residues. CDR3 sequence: CSVPDYRAKNIQYF. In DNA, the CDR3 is TGCAGTGTCCCGGACTACCGGGCCAAAAACATTCAGTACTTC.

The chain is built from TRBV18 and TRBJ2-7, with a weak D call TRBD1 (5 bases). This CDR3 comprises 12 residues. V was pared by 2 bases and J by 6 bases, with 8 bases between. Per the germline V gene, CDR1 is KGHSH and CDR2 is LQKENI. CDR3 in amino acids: CASSPGQGEQYF. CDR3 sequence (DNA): TGTGCCAGCTCACCAGGTCAGGGCGAGCAGTACTTC. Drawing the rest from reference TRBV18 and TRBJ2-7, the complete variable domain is NAGVMQNPRHLVRRRGQEARLRCSPMKGHSHVYWYRQLPEEGLKFMVYLQKENIIDESGMPKERFSAEFPKEGPSILRIQQVVRGDSAAYFCASSPGQGEQYFGPGTRLTVT.

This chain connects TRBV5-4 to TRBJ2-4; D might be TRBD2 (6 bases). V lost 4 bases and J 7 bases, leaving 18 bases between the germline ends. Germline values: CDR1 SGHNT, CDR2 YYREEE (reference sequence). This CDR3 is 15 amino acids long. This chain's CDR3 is CASSVAGTAWNIQYF. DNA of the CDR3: TGTGCCAGCAGCGTAGCCGGGACTGCCTGGAACATTCAGTACTTC. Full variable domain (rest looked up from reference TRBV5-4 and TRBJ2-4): ETGVTQSPTHLIKTRGQQVTLRCSSQSGHNTVSWYQQALGQGPQFIFQYYREEENGRGNFPPRFSGLQFPNYSSELNVNALELDDSALYLCASSVAGTAWNIQYFGAGTRLSVL.

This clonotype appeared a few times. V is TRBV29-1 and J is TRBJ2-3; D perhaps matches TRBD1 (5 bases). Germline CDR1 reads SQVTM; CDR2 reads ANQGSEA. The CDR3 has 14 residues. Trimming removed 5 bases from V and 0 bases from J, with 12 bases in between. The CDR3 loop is CSVTGSTSTDTQYF. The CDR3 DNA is TGCAGCGTTACAGGCTCCACTAGCACAGATACGCAGTATTTT.

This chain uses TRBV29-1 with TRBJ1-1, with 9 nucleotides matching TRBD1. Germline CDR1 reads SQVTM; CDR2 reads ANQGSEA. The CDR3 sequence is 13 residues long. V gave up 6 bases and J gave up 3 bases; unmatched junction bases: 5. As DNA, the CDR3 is TGCAGCGTAGGGACAGGGAGGGACACTGAAGCTTTCTTT. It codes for CSVGTGRDTEAFF.

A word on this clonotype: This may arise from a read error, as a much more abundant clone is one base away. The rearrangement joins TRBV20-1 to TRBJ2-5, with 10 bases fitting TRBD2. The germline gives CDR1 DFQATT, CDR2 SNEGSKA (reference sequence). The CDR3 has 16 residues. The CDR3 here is CSAPPQLLAGVETPYF. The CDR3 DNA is TGCAGTGCTCCTCCCCAACTTCTAGCGGGAGTGGAGACCCCGTACTTC.

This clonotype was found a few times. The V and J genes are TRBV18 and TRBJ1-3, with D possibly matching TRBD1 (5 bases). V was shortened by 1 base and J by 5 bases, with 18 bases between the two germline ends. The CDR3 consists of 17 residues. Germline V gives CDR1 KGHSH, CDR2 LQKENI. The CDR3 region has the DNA TGTGCCAGCTCACCACAATATGCGGGGCGCAGGCGAAACACCATATATTTT. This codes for CASSPQYAGRRRNTIYF. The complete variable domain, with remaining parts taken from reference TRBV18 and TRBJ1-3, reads NAGVMQNPRHLVRRRGQEARLRCSPMKGHSHVYWYRQLPEEGLKFMVYLQKENIIDESGMPKERFSAEFPKEGPSILRIQQVVRGDSAAYFCASSPQYAGRRRNTIYFGEGSWLTVV.

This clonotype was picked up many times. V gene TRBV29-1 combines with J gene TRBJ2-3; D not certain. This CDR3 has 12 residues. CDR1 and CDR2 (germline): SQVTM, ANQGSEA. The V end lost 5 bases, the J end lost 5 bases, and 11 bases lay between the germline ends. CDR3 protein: CSVKGGEDTQYF. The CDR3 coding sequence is TGCAGCGTTAAAGGCGGAGAAGATACGCAGTATTTT.

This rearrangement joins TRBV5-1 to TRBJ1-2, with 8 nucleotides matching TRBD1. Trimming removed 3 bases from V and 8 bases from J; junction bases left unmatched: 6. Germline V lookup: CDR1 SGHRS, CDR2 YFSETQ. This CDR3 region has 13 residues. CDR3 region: CASSSMDREGYTF. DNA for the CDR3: TGCGCCAGCAGCTCTATGGACAGGGAAGGCTACACCTTC. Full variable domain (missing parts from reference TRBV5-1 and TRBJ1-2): KAGVTQTPRYLIKTRGQQVTLSCSPISGHRSVSWYQQTPGQGLQFLFEYFSETQRNKGNFPGRFSGRQFSNSRSEMNVSTLELGDSALYLCASSSMDREGYTFGSGTRLTVV.

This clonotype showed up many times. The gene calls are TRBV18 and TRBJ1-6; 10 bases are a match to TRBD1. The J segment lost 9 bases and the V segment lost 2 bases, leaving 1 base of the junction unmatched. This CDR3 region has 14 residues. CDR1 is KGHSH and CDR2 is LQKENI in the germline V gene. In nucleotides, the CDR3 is TGTGCCAGCTCACCAGGGACAGGGGTTTCACCCCTCCACTTT. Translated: CASSPGTGVSPLHF.

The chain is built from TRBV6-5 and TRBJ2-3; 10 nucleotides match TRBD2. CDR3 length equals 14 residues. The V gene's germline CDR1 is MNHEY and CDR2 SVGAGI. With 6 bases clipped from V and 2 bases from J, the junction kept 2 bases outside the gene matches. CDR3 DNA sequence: TGTGCCAGCAGCGGGACTAGCGCCACAGATACGCAGTATTTT. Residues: CASSGTSATDTQYF.

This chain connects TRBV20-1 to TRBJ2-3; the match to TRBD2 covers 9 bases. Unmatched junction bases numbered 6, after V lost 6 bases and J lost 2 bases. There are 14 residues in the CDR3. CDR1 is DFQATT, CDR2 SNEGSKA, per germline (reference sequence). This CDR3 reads CSALAGDLTDTQYF. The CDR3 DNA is TGCAGTGCCTTAGCGGGAGACCTCACAGATACGCAGTATTTT.

This CDR3 is CASSQGALSYEQYF. The CDR3 coding sequence is TGTGCCAGCAGCCAGGGGGCCCTCTCCTACGAGCAGTACTTC. The chain links TRBV7-9 to TRBJ2-7; TRBD1 agrees at 8 bases. Trimming took 5 bases from V and 0 from J; bases not matched to a gene: 3. The CDR3 has 14 amino acids. Germline V gives CDR1 SEHNR, CDR2 FQNEAQ (reference sequence).

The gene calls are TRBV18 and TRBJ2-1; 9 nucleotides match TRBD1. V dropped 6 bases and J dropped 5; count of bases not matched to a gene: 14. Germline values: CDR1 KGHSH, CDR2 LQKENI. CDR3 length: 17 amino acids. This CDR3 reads CASSPSGQGGGDNEQFF. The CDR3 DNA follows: TGTGCCAGCTCCCCTTCGGGACAGGGTGGAGGTGACAATGAGCAGTTCTTC.

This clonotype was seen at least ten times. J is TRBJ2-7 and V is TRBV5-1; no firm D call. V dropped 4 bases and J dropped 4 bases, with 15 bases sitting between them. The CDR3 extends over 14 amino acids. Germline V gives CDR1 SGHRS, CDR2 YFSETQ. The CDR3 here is CASSTRAGQYEQYF. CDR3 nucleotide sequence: TGCGCCAGCAGCACCCGGGCCGGCCAGTACGAGCAGTACTTC.

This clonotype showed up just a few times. CDR3 amino acids: CASSAQGGGADTQYF. The CDR3 bases are TGTGCCAGCAGTGCACAGGGAGGGGGTGCAGATACGCAGTATTTT. This chain uses TRBV6-4 with TRBJ2-3; tentatively, D is TRBD2 (7 bases). Trimming removed 4 bases from V and 4 bases from J, with 15 bases in between. The CDR3 is 15 amino acids. Germline lookup yields CDR1 MRHNA and CDR2 SNTAGT.

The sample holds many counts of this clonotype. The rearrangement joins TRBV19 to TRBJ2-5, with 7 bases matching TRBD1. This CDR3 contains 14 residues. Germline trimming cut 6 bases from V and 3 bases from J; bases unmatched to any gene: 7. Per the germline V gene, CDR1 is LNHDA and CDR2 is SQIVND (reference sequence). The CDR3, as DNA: TGTGCCAGTAGCCCGGGACAGCTCGAAGAGACCCAGTACTTC. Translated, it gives CASSPGQLEETQYF.